Listed here is a single TCR beta chain. This clone has a single count. Its antigen is not yet known. Germline is not matched at one junction end, which may reflect a read error. Within the sample, other DNA sequences also encode this same CDR3. These data are taken from a study of OX40 agonist ivuxolimab in advanced cancers. Background on the whole study: The costimulatory receptor OX40 (CD134) was targeted by ivuxolimab, a fully human IgG2 agonistic monoclonal antibody. Intravenous ivuxolimab was administered to patients every 2 weeks at six dose levels: 0.01, 0.1, 0.3, 1.5, 3 and 10 mg/kg. Partial responses were achieved by three dose-escalation patients, of whom one had hepatocellular carcinoma and two had cutaneous melanoma. The paper covers the monotherapy dose-escalation part of the phase I ivuxolimab trial, which included N ≈ 50 patients. Among the roughly 50 dose-escalation patients, some 20 had hepatocellular carcinoma, approximately 15 melanoma, 9 renal cell carcinoma and 9 head and neck cancer. Prior anti-PD-1, anti-PD-L1 or anti-CTLA-4 therapy was permitted, and 40% of dose-escalation patients had received checkpoint inhibitors. Peripheral TCRbeta sequencing aimed to test whether ivuxolimab altered TCR sequence diversity and caused clonal T-cell expansion. The dose-escalation cohort was roughly 83% male with a mean age of roughly 62 years, ranging from about 23 to 85. General findings and caveats noted by the study authors: Antigen specificity was not determined for the clonally expanded peripheral T cells. In the 0.1-3.0 mg/kg groups, partial responders had among the lowest normalized peripheral clonal expansion, particularly in CD8+ T cells. Low levels of normalized T-cell clonal expansion were also seen in some nonresponding patients. At doses from 0.1 to 3.0 mg/kg, clonal expansion was seen in both CD4+ and CD8+ blood T cells between baseline and week 6. After ivuxolimab, more expanded clones were found on average in CD8+ T cells than in CD4+ T cells.

Patients with autoimmune disease history or receiving systemic immunosuppression were excluded from the trial. Peripheral blood for TCR sequencing was collected from all dose cohorts at baseline, on cycle 4 day 1, and on cycle 7 day 1. The samples were drawn from a first-in-human, open-label, multicenter phase I dose-escalation trial of ivuxolimab. Adults with locally advanced or metastatic melanoma, renal cell carcinoma, hepatocellular carcinoma or head and neck squamous cell carcinoma were enrolled in the trial. Before TCR sequencing, CD4+ T cells and CD8+ T cells were sorted from peripheral blood as separate populations. Genomic DNA was isolated from the sorted cells so that the TCRbeta CDR3 region could be sequenced. The immunoSEQ Assay was used for sequencing of TCRbeta CDR3 regions. Held by TCRdb, this immuneACCESS table contains in-frame sequences only and omits some clones. Under half of the omission traces to an unresolved V gene where checked; the cause of the rest is unknown. For this sample there are tens of thousands of clones; 75% to 90% appear just once. The biggest ten clones account for approximately 2.4% of the sample.

The clonotype was recovered from an adult with an advanced solid tumor such as melanoma, head and neck, liver or kidney cancer. The source was CD4+ or CD8+ T cells sorted from blood, collected in a trial of the OX40 agonist ivuxolimab.

The DNA sequence is TGTGCCAGCAGTTCCTGGGGACAGGGTCGGAGTCAGCCCCAGCACTTT. Its protein is CASSSWGQGRSQPQHF. The rearrangement combines TRBV6-6 with TRBJ1-5, with TRBD1 identical over 9 junction bases. From the cysteine up to the phenylalanine, the CDR3 has a length of 16 residues. The CDR3 DNA has 48 bases and is translated from base 1. CDR1 and CDR2 are drawn from the germline V gene (reference sequence): MNHNY, SVGAGI.